This T cell receptor (beta chain) is drawn from a study of blood T cell repertoires in COVID-19. Study-wide context: Donors in the United States, Italy and Spain gave samples during acute or convalescent COVID-19. T cells, B-cell-depleted T cells, or PBMCs provided the cDNA or gDNA that served as material.

V gave up 5 bases and J gave up 8 bases, with 12 bases separating them. The CDR3 is 11 residues long. Looked up from germline, CDR1 is SQVTM and CDR2 is ANQGSEA. In the authors' methods: Amplifying reference gene primers gave estimates of nucleated cell counts. TCRdb keeps only in-frame clones here, not all; method: immunoSEQ multiplex PCR. For V, J and clone size, that table is used; D and trimming come from the DNA. In the table there are a few hundred thousand clones, about nine tenths of which are singletons. During active infection, Seattle patients enrolled and were then monitored through disease.

This clonotype originated in a woman in her twenties or thirties with COVID-19, enrolled during active disease. The sample was peripheral blood. This sequence joins TRBV29-1 and TRBJ1-2; perhaps TRBD1 as D (6 bases). The CDR3 DNA is TGCAGCGTTTTGTCGGGGGGCGGCTACACCTTC. Protein: CSVLSGGGYTF. The full variable domain, in which reference TRBV29-1 and TRBJ1-2 provide the parts outside the CDR3, is SAVISQKPSRDICQRGTSLTIQCQVDSQVTMMFWYRQQPGQSLTLIATANQGSEATYESGFVIDKFPISRPNLTFSTLTVSNMSPEDSSIYLCSVLSGGGYTFGSGTRLTVV.